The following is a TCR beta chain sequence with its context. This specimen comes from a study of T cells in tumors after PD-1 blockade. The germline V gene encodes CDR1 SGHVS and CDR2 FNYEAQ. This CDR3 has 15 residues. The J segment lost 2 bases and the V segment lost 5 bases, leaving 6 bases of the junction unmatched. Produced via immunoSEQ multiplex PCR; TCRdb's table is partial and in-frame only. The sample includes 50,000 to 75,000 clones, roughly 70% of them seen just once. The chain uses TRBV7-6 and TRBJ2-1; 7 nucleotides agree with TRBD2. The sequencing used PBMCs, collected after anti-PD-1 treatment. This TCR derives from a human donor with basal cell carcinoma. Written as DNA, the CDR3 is TGTGCCAGCAGCATACGGGGGGAAACCTACAATGAGCAGTTCTTC. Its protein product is CASSIRGETYNEQFF.